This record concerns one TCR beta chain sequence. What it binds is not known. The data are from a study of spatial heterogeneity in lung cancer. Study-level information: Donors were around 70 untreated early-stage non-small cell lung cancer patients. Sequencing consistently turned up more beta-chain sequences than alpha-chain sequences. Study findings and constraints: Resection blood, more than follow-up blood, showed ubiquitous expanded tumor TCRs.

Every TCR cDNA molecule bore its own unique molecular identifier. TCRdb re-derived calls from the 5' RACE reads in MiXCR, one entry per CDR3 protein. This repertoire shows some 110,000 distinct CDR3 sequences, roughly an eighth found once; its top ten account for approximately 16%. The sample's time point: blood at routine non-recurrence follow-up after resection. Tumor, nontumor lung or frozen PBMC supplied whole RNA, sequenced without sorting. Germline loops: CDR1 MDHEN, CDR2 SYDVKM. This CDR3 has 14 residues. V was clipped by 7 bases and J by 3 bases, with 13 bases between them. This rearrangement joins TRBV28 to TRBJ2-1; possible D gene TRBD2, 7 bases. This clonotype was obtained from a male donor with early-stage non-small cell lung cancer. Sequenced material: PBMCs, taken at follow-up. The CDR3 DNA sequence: TGTGCCAGCACTCGGGGAGGGGGCTACAATGAGCAGTTCTTC. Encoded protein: CASTRGGGYNEQFF.